A single T cell receptor (beta chain) is shown here with its context. The antigen is undetermined. The data belong to a study of cytotoxic CD8 clonotypes in ibrutinib-treated CLL. About the study: Samples showed on average roughly 260,000 productive templates and 94,082 productive rearrangements. Study-level findings and limits: Clonality increased at ibrutinib response and stayed stable in sustained remission. At progression, however, it fell back toward baseline.

The method was immunoSEQ multiplex PCR; TCRdb's version includes in-frame clones alone and lacks a portion of them. The sample shows under 200,000 clones, more than 65% of them seen only once. The length of the CDR3 is 16 residues. Germline V lookup: CDR1 SGHTA, CDR2 FQGTGA. Trimming removed 4 bases from V and 6 bases from J; junction bases left unmatched: 12. The chain joins TRBV7-3 to TRBJ1-2, with 9 nucleotides matching TRBD1. The sequence was collected from a human donor with chronic lymphocytic leukemia. The input for sequencing was PBMCs, taken after 12 months of ibrutinib treatment. CDR3 sequence reads: CASSSRQGQGKDGYTF. CDR3 DNA sequence: TGTGCCAGCAGCTCACGCCAGGGACAGGGAAAGGATGGCTACACCTTC.